This entry features one T cell receptor (beta chain) sequence. Antigen: not known. This record comes from a study of T cell responses to AZD1222 COVID-19 vaccine. Background on the study: The study pooled second doses at about 4 or about 12 weeks.

Measured with immunoSEQ multiplex PCR; TCRdb has only the in-frame clones, and not every one. Of over 150,000 clones listed, more than 90% were seen once; the top ten hold approximately 17%. The CDR3 runs 13 residues. V gave up 6 bases and J gave up 1 base; unmatched junction bases: 2. Germline V gives CDR1 MNHEY, CDR2 SVGAGI. Study-level results: In all cases, repertoires were sampled only after the peak T cell response. A reported finding is that nearly half of spike-specific TCRs target unmutated variant regions.

Sequences were derived from peripheral blood, sampled on day 0 of AZD1222 vaccination. The sequence came from an adult in good health. The chain is built from TRBV6-5 and TRBJ1-1; 7 bases align to TRBD1. The CDR3 bases are TGTGCCAGCAGAAGGACAGGGAACACTGAAGCTTTCTTT. Protein: CASRRTGNTEAFF.